Presented here are 30 T cell receptor beta chains from one specimen sequenced in a study of cytomegalovirus exposure and HLA in healthy donors. Assay used: immunoSEQ multiplex PCR; TCRdb lists only in-frame clones, some missing. The sample lists some 320,000 clones; about nine tenths were seen once. Source material: PBMCs. These TCRs come from a woman under 40 in good health and CMV-seropositive.

This clone turned up a few times. The chain uses TRBV7-8 and TRBJ1-1, with D unclear. The CDR3 sequence is 14 residues long. CDR1 SGHVS and CDR2 FQNEAQ come from the germline V gene. Trimming shortened V by 0 bases and J by 4 bases, and 9 bases separated the two germline ends. CDR3 region: CASSLATQSTEAFF. CDR3 bases: TGTGCCAGCAGCTTAGCCACGCAGAGCACTGAAGCTTTCTTT.

V gene TRBV11-2 combines with J gene TRBJ1-4, with D possibly matching TRBD1 (5 bases). V was pared by 5 bases and J by 8 bases, with 18 bases between. The CDR3 extends over 15 amino acids. The germline CDR1 and CDR2 sequences are SGHAT and FQNNGV. The CDR3 DNA reads as TGTGCCAGCAGCCCCGACAGTGGGACTTGGGAAAAACTGTTTTTT. This encodes CASSPDSGTWEKLFF.

The CDR3 here is CASSLANVGPSTDTQYF. DNA of the CDR3: TGTGCCAGCAGCTTGGCCAACGTGGGGCCAAGCACAGATACGCAGTATTTT. This sequence joins TRBV5-4 and TRBJ2-3, with D possibly TRBD1 on 5 matching bases. V lost 0 bases to trimming and J lost 0 bases, with 14 bases between them. CDR1 and CDR2 from the germline V gene are SGHNT and YYREEE (reference sequence). The CDR3 consists of 17 residues.

The chain uses TRBV9 and TRBJ1-2, with D possibly being TRBD1 (5 bases). Germline CDR1 and CDR2: SGDLS and YYNGEE. The CDR3 length is 15 residues. Trimming took 0 bases from V and 8 from J, leaving 17 bases between them. The CDR3, as DNA: TGTGCCAGCAGCGTAGGGAGGGACGGAGCCCTGGGCTACACCTTC. It translates to CASSVGRDGALGYTF.

The chain is built from TRBV27 and TRBJ2-1; a weak D match, TRBD2 (5 bases). This CDR3 has 15 residues. Germline loops: CDR1 MNHEY, CDR2 SMNVEV (reference sequence). With 5 bases removed from V and 4 bases from J, the gap between germline ends came to 15 bases. Written as DNA, the CDR3 is TGTGCCAGCAGTCCCGCCCCCTGGGAGTACAATGAGCAGTTCTTC. Protein: CASSPAPWEYNEQFF.

This chain links TRBV2 with TRBJ2-7; no definite D call. V lost 7 bases to trimming and J lost 4 bases, with 20 bases between them. The CDR3 loop spans 15 amino acids. The germline V gene encodes CDR1 SNHLY and CDR2 FYNNEI. The CDR3 here is CASKPSVQKSYEQYF. The DNA for the CDR3 is TGTGCCAGCAAGCCCAGCGTACAGAAGAGTTACGAGCAGTACTTC.

The chain carries TRBV2 and TRBJ2-5; tentative D call: TRBD2 (5 bases). Trimming took off 2 bases at V and 5 bases at J, with 12 bases between the two ends. The CDR3 consists of 14 residues. Germline values: CDR1 SNHLY, CDR2 FYNNEI. The CDR3, as DNA: TGTGCCAGCAGTGAATGGGGAGTCGGGGAGACCCAGTACTTC. This gives the protein CASSEWGVGETQYF.

This rearrangement joins TRBV30 to TRBJ2-5; weak D call: TRBD2 (6 bases). V was cut by 5 bases and J by 5 bases, with 12 bases left in between. Germline V CDR1 and CDR2: GTSNPN, SVGIG (reference sequence). The CDR3 covers 12 residues. The DNA of the CDR3 is TGTGCCTGGGGGACTGCTATGGAGACCCAGTACTTC. It translates to CAWGTAMETQYF.

The chain combines TRBV30 with TRBJ2-7; D perhaps matches TRBD2 (6 bases). V was trimmed by 4 bases and J by 5 bases, leaving 12 bases between them. The CDR3 runs to 12 residues. Germline CDR1 is GTSNPN and CDR2 is SVGIG (reference sequence). CDR3: CAWMEGPDEQYF. DNA of the CDR3: TGTGCCTGGATGGAGGGGCCGGACGAGCAGTACTTC.

V is TRBV7-8 and J is TRBJ1-6, with a tentative D call TRBD1 (5 bases). This CDR3 has 13 residues. From germline, CDR1 is SGHVS and CDR2 FQNEAQ. V lost 3 bases, J lost 9 bases, and 9 bases lay in between. The CDR3 loop reads CASSFQGGSPLHF. CDR3 DNA sequence: TGTGCCAGCAGCTTTCAGGGCGGTTCACCCCTCCACTTT.

The chain employs TRBV11-2 and TRBJ2-7; 7 bases are a match to TRBD1. Germline V gene sequence: CDR1 SGHAT, CDR2 FQNNGV. This CDR3 spans 15 amino acids. V lost 5 bases and J lost 2; bases outside the gene matches: 9. The chain's CDR3 is CASSTTGTVTYEQYF. In DNA, the CDR3 is TGTGCCAGCAGCACGACCGGGACAGTGACCTACGAGCAGTACTTC.

The V call is TRBV25-1, the J call TRBJ2-1, with 12 bases fitting TRBD2. Trimming took 2 bases from V and 7 from J; bases not matched to a gene: 3. Germline CDR1 is MGHDK and CDR2 is SYGVNS. This CDR3 has 15 amino acids. In nucleotides, the CDR3 is TGTGCCAGCAGTGAACTAGCGGGGGGGCCGAATGAGCAGTTCTTC. It codes for CASSELAGGPNEQFF.

The gene calls are TRBV9 and TRBJ2-1; no definite D call. Trimming shortened V by 3 bases and J by 6 bases, and 13 bases separated the two germline ends. CDR1 is SGDLS, CDR2 YYNGEE, per germline. The length of the CDR3 is 14 residues. CDR3 bases: TGTGCCAGCAGCGGTAATAGCTATGCCAATGAGCAGTTCTTC. Translation gives CASSGNSYANEQFF.

The rearrangement links TRBV18 to TRBJ2-1; 8 positions agree with TRBD2. The length of the CDR3 is 15 residues. In germline, CDR1 is KGHSH, CDR2 LQKENI. With 5 bases clipped from V and 4 bases from J, the junction kept 7 bases outside the gene matches. The CDR3 DNA is TGTGCCAGCTCAACCTCCAGCGGGGGTTACAATGAGCAGTTCTTC. Protein: CASSTSSGGYNEQFF.

The chain joins TRBV27 to TRBJ2-1; unclear D gene. The CDR3 extends over 12 amino acids. V lost 2 bases, J lost 7 bases, and 6 bases lay in between. Germline V lookup: CDR1 MNHEY, CDR2 SMNVEV (reference sequence). The DNA for the CDR3 is TGTGCCAGCAGTTTAAGGGCTAATGAGCAGTTCTTC. Translation: CASSLRANEQFF.

This chain uses TRBV7-2 with TRBJ1-2; weak D call: TRBD1 (6 bases). The CDR3 has 14 residues. CDR1 is SGHTA and CDR2 is FQGNSA in the germline V gene. V was trimmed by 1 base and J by 6 bases, leaving 12 bases between them. CDR3 in amino acids: CASSLGGQGHGYTF. DNA of the CDR3: TGTGCCAGCAGCTTAGGGGGGCAGGGCCATGGCTACACCTTC.

V and J are TRBV6-5 and TRBJ2-7; 10 positions agree with TRBD1. Trimming at V came to 8 bases and at J to 6 bases, leaving 7 bases not matched to a gene. Germline CDR1 MNHEY, CDR2 SVGAGI. This CDR3 is built from 13 residues. The DNA of the CDR3 is TGTGCCAGCGGACGGGGACAGGGGTCCGAGCAGTACTTC. Its translation is CASGRGQGSEQYF.

CDR3 region: CASTAPTGANVLTF. CDR3 coding DNA: TGTGCCAGCACAGCTCCAACTGGGGCCAACGTCCTGACTTTC. The rearrangement joins TRBV6-5 to TRBJ2-6; D ambiguous. Germline V gene data show CDR1 as MNHEY and CDR2 as SVGAGI. This CDR3 has 14 residues. The V and J ends lost 7 bases and 2 bases respectively, with 9 bases between them.

J is TRBJ2-7 and V is TRBV7-6; no firm D call. This CDR3 region has 17 residues. V lost 1 base and J lost 0, with 16 bases in between. Germline assignment: CDR1 SGHVS and CDR2 FNYEAQ. Written as DNA, the CDR3 is TGTGCCAGCAGCTTAGAGTTACGAACCGGAATCTCCTACGAGCAGTACTTC. Translated, it gives CASSLELRTGISYEQYF.

The chain combines TRBV7-9 with TRBJ1-1; D is unclear. The CDR3 is 12 residues long. Germline assignment: CDR1 SEHNR and CDR2 FQNEAQ (reference sequence). V shed 4 bases and J shed 3 bases, with 6 bases lying between them. The CDR3 DNA reads as TGTGCCAGCAGCTCTTGGGACACTGAAGCTTTCTTT. It codes for CASSSWDTEAFF.

CDR3 protein: CASSPQARELNTEAFF. CDR3 coding DNA: TGTGCCAGCAGCCCACAGGCGAGAGAATTGAACACTGAAGCTTTCTTT. The V gene is TRBV4-2, the J gene TRBJ1-1; D may be TRBD1 (5 bases). CDR3 length: 16 amino acids. Trimming took 4 bases from V and 0 from J, leaving 15 bases between them. Germline V gene lookup returns CDR1 LGHNA and CDR2 YNFKEQ.

The V gene is TRBV6-1, the J gene TRBJ2-7; D unclear. CDR3 size: 13 residues. Germline V gene sequence: CDR1 MNHNS, CDR2 SASEGT. The V gene lost 8 bases and the J gene lost 0 bases, with 11 bases spanning the gap. The CDR3 sequence is CASLSGTSYEQYF. The CDR3 DNA sequence: TGTGCCAGCTTGAGTGGTACCTCCTACGAGCAGTACTTC.

The chain couples TRBV4-2 to TRBJ2-7; D tentatively fits TRBD1 or TRBD2 (5 bases each). Germline-derived CDR1 and CDR2 are LGHNA and YNFKEQ. V lost 4 bases to trimming and J lost 4 bases, with 17 bases between them. The CDR3 covers 15 residues. CDR3 in amino acids: CASSRNAPGLYEQYF. The DNA for the CDR3 is TGTGCCAGCAGCCGGAACGCCCCGGGGCTTTACGAGCAGTACTTC.

The CDR3 nucleotides read TGTGCCAGCAGTTACTCCGCAGGGTCTCAGCCCCAGCATTTT. Protein sequence: CASSYSAGSQPQHF. The rearrangement joins TRBV6-5 to TRBJ1-5; D may be TRBD1 (5 bases). Germline lookup yields CDR1 MNHEY and CDR2 SVGAGI. CDR3 length: 14 residues. Trimming shortened V by 0 bases and J by 6 bases, and 9 bases separated the two germline ends.

The chain links TRBV5-4 to TRBJ1-2; D is unresolved. The germline CDR1 and CDR2 sequences are SGHNT and YYREEE (reference sequence). Trimming stripped 0 bases from V and 4 bases from J, with 7 bases between. The CDR3 covers 13 residues. As DNA, the CDR3 is TGTGCCAGCAGCTTGGGAAAGGGCTATGGCTACACCTTC. It translates to CASSLGKGYGYTF. Looking up the rest from reference TRBV5-4 and TRBJ1-2 gives the full variable domain: ETGVTQSPTHLIKTRGQQVTLRCSSQSGHNTVSWYQQALGQGPQFIFQYYREEENGRGNFPPRFSGLQFPNYSSELNVNALELDDSALYLCASSLGKGYGYTFGSGTRLTVV.

The V and J genes are TRBV5-1 and TRBJ2-7, with D possibly matching TRBD1 (5 bases). Trimming removed 5 bases from V and 0 bases from J, with 15 bases in between. This CDR3 region has 15 residues. Looked up from germline, CDR1 is SGHRS and CDR2 is YFSETQ. CDR3 nucleotide sequence: TGCGCCAGCAGAACTTTTACAGGTTCCTCCTACGAGCAGTACTTC. This gives the protein CASRTFTGSSYEQYF.

Only one count was recorded for this clone. The chain joins TRBV5-4 to TRBJ2-1, with D tentatively TRBD2 (5 bases). V lost 1 base and J 3 bases, leaving 14 bases between the germline ends. Germline values: CDR1 SGHNT, CDR2 YYREEE (reference sequence). This CDR3 is built from 16 residues. CDR3: CASSLPGLSGYNEQFF. The CDR3 coding sequence is TGTGCCAGCAGCTTGCCCGGACTCAGCGGCTACAATGAGCAGTTCTTC.

The genes are TRBV6-1 and TRBJ1-1; D is possibly TRBD1 (6 bases). Germline V gene data show CDR1 as MNHNS and CDR2 as SASEGT. This CDR3 spans 15 amino acids. Trimming cost V 11 bases and J 3 bases, with 22 bases left between them. The CDR3 is CAGKRGGPGYTEAFF. As DNA, the CDR3 is TGTGCCGGTAAAAGGGGGGGCCCCGGATACACTGAAGCTTTCTTT.

The chain combines TRBV7-9 with TRBJ2-1; D assignment may be TRBD1 or TRBD2 (6 bases each). The germline V gene encodes CDR1 SEHNR and CDR2 FQNEAQ (reference sequence). The V end lost 5 bases, the J end lost 3 bases, and 17 bases lay between the germline ends. CDR3 length: 16 amino acids. As DNA, the CDR3 is TGTGCCAGCAGCCAGGAACGGGGGCTCAGCTACAATGAGCAGTTCTTC. It is translated as CASSQERGLSYNEQFF.

The chain carries TRBV4-1 and TRBJ2-3; D is ambiguous. Trimming shortened V by 2 bases and J by 4 bases, and 25 bases separated the two germline ends. This CDR3 contains 19 residues. From germline, CDR1 is MGHRA and CDR2 YSYEKL. The CDR3 sequence is CASSQQVFLGSPTADTQYF. CDR3 DNA: TGCGCCAGCAGCCAACAAGTTTTCTTGGGCAGTCCGACGGCAGATACGCAGTATTTT.